The TCR beta chain under discussion was sequenced for a study of blood T cell repertoires in COVID-19. Measured with immunoSEQ multiplex PCR; TCRdb has only the in-frame clones, and not every one. This table has 300,000 to 450,000 clones, around 85% appearing once. The receptor was isolated from a woman aged 18 to 35 with acute or convalescent COVID-19. The sequenced sample consisted of peripheral blood.

Here the CDR3 DNA reads TGTGCCTGGAGTTACTTCAATGAAAAACTGTTTTTT. Its protein is CAWSYFNEKLFF. The chain employs TRBV30 and TRBJ1-4; D unclear. V lost 2 bases to trimming and J lost 5 bases, with 6 bases between them. CDR1 is GTSNPN and CDR2 is SVGIG in the germline V gene (reference sequence). This CDR3 region has 12 residues.